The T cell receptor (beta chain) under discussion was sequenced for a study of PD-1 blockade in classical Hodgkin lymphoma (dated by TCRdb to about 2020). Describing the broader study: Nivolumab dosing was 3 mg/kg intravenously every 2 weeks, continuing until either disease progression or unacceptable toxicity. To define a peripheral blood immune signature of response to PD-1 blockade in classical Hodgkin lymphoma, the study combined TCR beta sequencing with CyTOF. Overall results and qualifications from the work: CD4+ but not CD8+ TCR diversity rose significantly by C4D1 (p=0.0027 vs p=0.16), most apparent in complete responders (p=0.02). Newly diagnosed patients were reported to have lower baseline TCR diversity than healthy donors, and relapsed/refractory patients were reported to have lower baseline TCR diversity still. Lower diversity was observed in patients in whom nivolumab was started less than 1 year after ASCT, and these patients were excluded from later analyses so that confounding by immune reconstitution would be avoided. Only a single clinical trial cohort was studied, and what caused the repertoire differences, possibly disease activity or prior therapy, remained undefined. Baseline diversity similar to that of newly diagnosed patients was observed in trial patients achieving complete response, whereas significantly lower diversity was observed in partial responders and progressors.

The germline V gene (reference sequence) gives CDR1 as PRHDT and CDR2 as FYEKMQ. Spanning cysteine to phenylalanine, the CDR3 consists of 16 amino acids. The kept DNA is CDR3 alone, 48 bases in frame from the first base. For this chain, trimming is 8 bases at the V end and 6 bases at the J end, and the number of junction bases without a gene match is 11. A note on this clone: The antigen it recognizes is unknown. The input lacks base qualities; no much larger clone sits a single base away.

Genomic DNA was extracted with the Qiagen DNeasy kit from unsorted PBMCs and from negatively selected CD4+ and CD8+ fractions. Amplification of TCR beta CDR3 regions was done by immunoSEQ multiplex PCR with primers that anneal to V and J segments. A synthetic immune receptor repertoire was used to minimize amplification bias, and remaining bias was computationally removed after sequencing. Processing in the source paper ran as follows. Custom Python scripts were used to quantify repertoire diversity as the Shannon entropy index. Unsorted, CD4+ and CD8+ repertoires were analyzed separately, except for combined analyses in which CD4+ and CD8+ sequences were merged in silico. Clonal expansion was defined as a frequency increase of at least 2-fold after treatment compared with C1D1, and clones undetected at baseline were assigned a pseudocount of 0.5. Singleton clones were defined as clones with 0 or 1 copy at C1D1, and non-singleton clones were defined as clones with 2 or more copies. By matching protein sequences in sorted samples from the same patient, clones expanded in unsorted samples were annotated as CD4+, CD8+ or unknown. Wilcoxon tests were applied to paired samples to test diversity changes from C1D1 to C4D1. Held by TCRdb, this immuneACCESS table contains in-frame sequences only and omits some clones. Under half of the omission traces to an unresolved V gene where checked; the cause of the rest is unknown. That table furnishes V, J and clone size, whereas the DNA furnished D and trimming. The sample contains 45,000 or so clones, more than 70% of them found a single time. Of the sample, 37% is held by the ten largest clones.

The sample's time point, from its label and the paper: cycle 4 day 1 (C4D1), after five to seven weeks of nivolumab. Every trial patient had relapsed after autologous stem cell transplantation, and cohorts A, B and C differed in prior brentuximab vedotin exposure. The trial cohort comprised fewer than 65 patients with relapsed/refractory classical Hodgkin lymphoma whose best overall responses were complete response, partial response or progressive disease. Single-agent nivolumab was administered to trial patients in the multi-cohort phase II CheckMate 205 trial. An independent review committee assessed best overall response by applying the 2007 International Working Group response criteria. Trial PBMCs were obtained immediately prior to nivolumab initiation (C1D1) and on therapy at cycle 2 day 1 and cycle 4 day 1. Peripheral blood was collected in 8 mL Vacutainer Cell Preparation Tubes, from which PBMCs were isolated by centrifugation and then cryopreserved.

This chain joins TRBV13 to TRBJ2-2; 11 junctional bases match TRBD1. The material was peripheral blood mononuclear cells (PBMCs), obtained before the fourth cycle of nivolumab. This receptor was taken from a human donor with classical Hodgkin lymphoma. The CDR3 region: CASGRRTGGAAGELFF. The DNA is TGTGCCAGCGGCCGCCGGACAGGGGGCGCGGCCGGGGAGCTGTTTTTT.